The 21 T cell receptor beta chains below all came from one sample that was sequenced in a study of molecular identifiers for immune sequencing clone quantification (dated by TCRdb to 2016 to 2019). Receptor libraries were prepared by PCR. Instrument on record: Illumina HiSeq 4000. The raw public reads went through TCRdb reprocessing: fastp at Q25, MiXCR clone calling, in-frame beta chains kept. For every CDR3 protein sequence, its rows merge into one entry that carries the most common genes and DNA. The sample has around 480,000 distinct CDR3 sequences on record, over 20% of them singletons. The ten largest clones capture around 0.86% of the sample. Sequenced material: naive CD8+ T cells from blood, with Jurkat cell RNA spiked in. This sample's cell subset or site label indicates: FACS-sorted CD8+CD4-CCR7+CD45RA+ naive T cells. The receptors were sampled from a human donor in good health. Some libraries in this study had Jurkat cell RNA spiked in.

Points on this clonotype: A read error may explain this, as a much larger clone is one base away. CDR3 DNA: TGTGCCTGGAGTGACACCGGGGAGCCGTTTTTT. It encodes CAWSDTGEPFF. This chain uses TRBV30 with TRBJ2-2; TRBD2 is a possible D gene (5 bases). The germline CDR1 and CDR2 sequences are GTSNPN and SVGIG (reference sequence). The CDR3 is 11 residues long.

This clonotype appeared many times. The chain combines TRBV7-9 with TRBJ1-5; D call uncertain. This CDR3 region has 16 residues. Germline CDR1 and CDR2: SEHNR and FQNEAQ (reference sequence). Trimming cost V 3 bases and J 0 bases, with 12 bases left between them. CDR3 sequence: CASSLAGQDSNQPQHF. CDR3 in DNA: TGTGCCAGCAGCTTGGCCGGGCAGGATAGCAATCAGCCCCAGCATTTT.

This clonotype was observed a handful of times. The chain has TRBV4-1 and TRBJ1-1; D is undetermined. The CDR3 runs 15 residues. Deletions cut 0 bases from V and 1 base from J, with 9 bases between. Germline CDR1 is MGHRA and CDR2 is YSYEKL. The CDR3 DNA follows: TGCGCCAGCAGCCAAGATTTCCCCGGGAACACTGAAGCTTTCTTT. Protein: CASSQDFPGNTEAFF.

In its sample, this clonotype was seen many times. The chain has TRBV6-2 or TRBV6-3 and TRBJ2-3; D unresolved. CDR1 is MNHEY, CDR2 SVGEGT, per germline. Trimming pared 4 bases from V and 4 bases from J, leaving 0 bases between. This CDR3 spans 10 amino acids. In DNA, the CDR3 is TGTGCCAGCAGTTCAGATACGCAGTATTTT. Its protein product is CASSSDTQYF.

This clonotype was observed a handful of times. J is TRBJ1-1 and V is TRBV9, with D perhaps matching TRBD1 (5 bases). V lost 2 bases to trimming and J lost 1 base, with 12 bases between them. This CDR3 has 15 amino acids. CDR1 is SGDLS, CDR2 YYNGEE, per germline. CDR3 in amino acids: CASSVGPGGNTEAFF. The CDR3 region has the DNA TGTGCCAGCAGCGTCGGACCCGGGGGGAACACTGAAGCTTTCTTT.

The table lists this clonotype with many counts. The chain recombines TRBV6-2 or TRBV6-3 with TRBJ1-5; no firm D call. The CDR3 sequence is 14 residues long. CDR1 is MNHEY, CDR2 SVGEGT, per germline. V was cut by 2 bases and J by 7 bases, with 12 bases left in between. The CDR3 loop reads CASSYEGLRQPQHF. The CDR3 region has the DNA TGTGCCAGCAGTTACGAGGGCTTGCGGCAGCCCCAGCATTTT.

As concerns this clonotype: A junction end diverges from the germline sequence, so it may reflect a read error. The chain couples TRBV5-1 to TRBJ2-7, with D tentatively TRBD2 (6 bases). Germline CDR1 and CDR2: SGHRS and YFSETQ. The CDR3 loop spans 15 amino acids. CDR3 residues: CASSFFPGGGIERYF. The DNA of the CDR3 is TGCGCCAGCAGCTTCTTCCCCGGGGGTGGGATCGAGCGGTACTTC. Together with reference TRBV5-1 and TRBJ2-7, the CDR3 gives the full variable domain: KAGVTQTPRYLIKTRGQQVTLSCSPISGHRSVSWYQQTPGQGLQFLFEYFSETQRNKGNFPGRFSGRQFSNSRSEMNVSTLELGDSALYLCASSFFPGGGIERYFGPGTRLTVT.

This clonotype was seen more than once but under ten times. The J gene is TRBJ2-1, the V gene TRBV20-1; D is uncertain. The CDR3 has 14 amino acids. V gave up 5 bases and J gave up 1 base, with 12 bases separating them. The germline CDR1 and CDR2 sequences are DFQATT and SNEGSKA (reference sequence). The CDR3 DNA is TGCAGTGCTGTCATTTCAGGATCCTACAATGAGCAGTTCTTC. Residues: CSAVISGSYNEQFF.

This clonotype was detected many times. The chain joins TRBV7-9 to TRBJ2-5; TRBD2 might be the D (6 bases). CDR1 is SEHNR, CDR2 FQNEAQ, per germline (reference sequence). The CDR3 has 15 amino acids. V lost 9 bases, J lost 3 bases, and 20 bases lay in between. The chain's CDR3 is CASGPSQGEEETQYF. The CDR3 bases are TGTGCCAGTGGCCCCTCGCAAGGGGAGGAAGAGACCCAGTACTTC. Complete variable domain (other parts from reference TRBV7-9 and TRBJ2-5): DTGVSQNPRHKITKRGQNVTFRCDPISEHNRLYWYRQTLGQGPEFLTYFQNEAQLEKSRLLSDRFSAERPKGSFSTLEIQRTEQGDSAMYLCASGPSQGEEETQYFGPGTRLLVL.

At least ten counts were recorded for this clonotype. The gene calls are TRBV6-6 and TRBJ2-7, with 8 positions matching TRBD2. Trimming at V came to 7 bases and at J to 6 bases, leaving 11 bases not matched to a gene. The V gene's germline CDR1 is MNHNY and CDR2 SVGAGI (reference sequence). This CDR3 contains 14 residues. CDR3 amino acids: CASTAPGGGSEQYF. CDR3 DNA sequence: TGTGCCAGCACCGCACCGGGGGGGGGAAGCGAGCAGTACTTC.

Points on this clonotype: This sequence may be a read error, since a much larger clone differs from it by one base. The chain combines TRBV13 with TRBJ2-3; D gene uncertain. The V and J ends lost 4 bases and 2 bases respectively, with 10 bases between them. Germline CDR1 is PRHDT and CDR2 is FYEKMQ (reference sequence). The CDR3 extends over 14 amino acids. CDR3: CASSSYGFTDTQYF. The CDR3 region has the DNA TGTGCCAGCAGCTCTTACGGCTTCACAGATACGCAGTATTTT.

This clonotype has ten or more counts. The CDR3 DNA reads TGCAGTGCCCCCCGTGGGGACAGGGTCACCGGGGAGCTGTTTTTT. Residues: CSAPRGDRVTGELFF. V usage is TRBV20-1 and J usage is TRBJ2-2; 9 nucleotides match TRBD1. This CDR3 comprises 15 residues. V dropped 6 bases and J dropped 4; count of bases not matched to a gene: 9. Germline V lookup: CDR1 DFQATT, CDR2 SNEGSKA (reference sequence).

At least ten counts were recorded for this clonotype. The chain uses TRBV2 and TRBJ2-5, with 12 nucleotides matching TRBD2. The V gene end was trimmed by 2 bases and the J gene end by 3 bases; junction bases not matched to a gene: 7. The germline V gene encodes CDR1 SNHLY and CDR2 FYNNEI. The CDR3 runs 17 residues. In DNA, the CDR3 is TGTGCCAGCAGTGAATCCCCGACTAGCGGGGGTGAAGAGACCCAGTACTTC. It encodes CASSESPTSGGEETQYF.

As to this clonotype: A read error may produce the germline difference seen at one junction end. The genes are TRBV28 and TRBJ1-5; no clear D gene. The CDR3 runs to 13 residues. Per the germline V gene, CDR1 is MDHEN and CDR2 is SYDVKM. This CDR3 reads CANSLWGNQPQHF. The DNA for the CDR3 is TGTGCCAACAGTTTATGGGGAAATCAGCCCCAGCATTTT.

This clonotype showed up just a few times. The chain has TRBV4-3 and TRBJ2-7; no clear D gene. Germline CDR1 reads LGHNA; CDR2 reads YSLEER. The CDR3 totals 16 residues. V was trimmed by 0 bases and J by 3 bases, leaving 15 bases between them. CDR3 nucleotide sequence: TGCGCCAGCAGCCAAGATATGACTCAAAGGTACTACGAGCAGTACTTC. This codes for CASSQDMTQRYYEQYF.

V gene TRBV12-3 or TRBV12-4 combines with J gene TRBJ2-2, with 8 bases fitting TRBD1. The trim removed 6 bases at V and 5 bases at J, leaving 5 bases unmatched. The CDR3 runs 14 residues. The CDR3 is CASRDRAGTGELFF. Written as DNA, the CDR3 is TGTGCCAGCAGGGACAGGGCGGGAACCGGGGAGCTGTTTTTT.

This chain joins TRBV5-1 and TRBJ2-1; 8 bases fit TRBD2. This CDR3 contains 15 residues. V lost 0 bases to trimming and J lost 6 bases; unmatched junction nucleotides: 5. Germline CDR1 and CDR2: SGHRS and YFSETQ. CDR3 region: CASSLEITSGNEQFF. CDR3 DNA: TGCGCCAGCAGCTTGGAAATAACTAGCGGCAATGAGCAGTTCTTC.

This clonotype has a handful of counts. The rearrangement links TRBV11-2 to TRBJ1-1; TRBD1 is a possible D gene (5 bases). There are 13 residues in the CDR3. Trimming shortened V by 6 bases and J by 10 bases, and 18 bases separated the two germline ends. Germline CDR1 is SGHAT and CDR2 is FQNNGV. For the CDR3, the DNA is TGTGCCAGCAGTATTGAGGGGAGTAATGGAGCTTTCTTT. Translating it yields CASSIEGSNGAFF.

This clonotype was counted many times. The chain employs TRBV14 and TRBJ2-2; D remains unclear. With 4 bases removed from V and 4 bases from J, the gap between germline ends came to 10 bases. The germline V gene encodes CDR1 SGHDN and CDR2 FVKESK. This CDR3 contains 14 residues. CDR3 nucleotide sequence: TGTGCCAGCAGCCTCACACAGAGCACCGGGGAGCTGTTTTTT. It is translated as CASSLTQSTGELFF.

This clonotype was observed a few times. V usage is TRBV20-1 and J usage is TRBJ2-7, with TRBD1 matching 7 bases. The V segment lost 1 base and the J segment 4 bases; nucleotides outside the gene matches: 10. CDR1 DFQATT and CDR2 SNEGSKA come from the germline V gene (reference sequence). The length of the CDR3 is 15 residues. CDR3 residues: CSARGKDRELYEQYF. The CDR3 nucleotides are TGCAGTGCTAGAGGGAAAGACAGGGAACTTTACGAGCAGTACTTC.

A few counts support this clonotype. The chain links TRBV5-1 to TRBJ1-1; possible D gene TRBD1, 6 bases. Trimming took off 7 bases at V and 1 base at J, with 11 bases between the two ends. Germline V gene sequence: CDR1 SGHRS, CDR2 YFSETQ. The CDR3 is 13 residues long. CDR3 sequence reads: CASAGGQNTEAFF. The CDR3 coding sequence is TGCGCCAGCGCCGGGGGACAGAACACTGAAGCTTTCTTT.